A selection of T cell receptor beta chains follows, all from one sample in a study of T-cell memory formation after mild COVID-19. TCRdb passed the 5' RACE reads through MiXCR, listing each CDR3 protein once. The sample holds about 210,000 distinct CDR3 sequences, roughly 10% seen once. Source material: PBMCs or a T cell subset sorted from them (not recorded which). These receptors were obtained from a man between 18 and 29 years old who had mild COVID-19 (a few samples of this study predate the infection). Cell type and time point are not known. Both conserved end residues are part of each CDR3. A D gene is named only where the DNA matches it firmly. Expanded clones get a size class; other rows say once, few or many, or leave the size out.

j_call: TRBJ1-3
d_call: -
clone_size: -
v_call: TRBV5-1
cdr3_aa: CASSPIADSGNTIYF
cdr3_nt: TGCGCCAGCAGCCCCATTGCAGACTCTGGAAACACCATATATTTT

j_call: TRBJ1-5
d_call: -
clone_size: -
v_call: TRBV5-5
cdr3_aa: CASSSPGAGNQPQHF
cdr3_nt: TGTGCCAGCAGTTCCCCCGGGGCTGGCAATCAGCCCCAGCATTTT

j_call: TRBJ2-5
d_call: TRBD1
clone_size: -
v_call: TRBV12-5
cdr3_aa: CASGSSTGVGRWQTQYF
cdr3_nt: TGTGCTAGTGGTTCCAGCACAGGGGTGGGTCGGTGGCAGACCCAGTACTTC

j_call: TRBJ1-1
d_call: -
clone_size: -
v_call: TRBV20-1
cdr3_aa: CSARVQPNTEAFF
cdr3_nt: TGCAGTGCTAGAGTACAACCAAACACTGAAGCTTTCTTT

j_call: TRBJ2-2
d_call: -
clone_size: many
v_call: TRBV11-2
cdr3_aa: CASSALRTTGELFF
cdr3_nt: TGTGCCAGCAGCGCCCTGCGGACCACCGGGGAGCTGTTTTTT

j_call: TRBJ1-1
d_call: TRBD1
clone_size: few
v_call: TRBV27
cdr3_aa: CASTHGRTGRTEAFF
cdr3_nt: TGTGCCAGCACCCACGGCAGGACAGGGAGGACTGAAGCTTTCTTT

j_call: TRBJ2-1
d_call: -
clone_size: many
v_call: TRBV20-1
cdr3_aa: CSATLGRDEQFF
cdr3_nt: TGCAGTGCTACCCTAGGAAGGGACGAGCAGTTCTTC

j_call: TRBJ1-2
d_call: TRBD1
clone_size: many
v_call: TRBV2
cdr3_aa: CASSGQGYGYTF
cdr3_nt: TGTGCCAGCAGTGGACAGGGGTATGGCTACACCTTC

j_call: TRBJ1-1
d_call: -
clone_size: few
v_call: TRBV28
cdr3_aa: CASSYTEAFF
cdr3_nt: TGTGCCAGCAGTTACACTGAAGCTTTCTTT

j_call: TRBJ2-2
d_call: -
clone_size: few
v_call: TRBV7-2
cdr3_aa: CASSPRSPAGELFF
cdr3_nt: TGTGCCAGCAGCCCTCGTAGCCCCGCCGGGGAGCTGTTTTTT

j_call: TRBJ1-2
d_call: TRBD1
clone_size: -
v_call: TRBV4-3
cdr3_aa: CASSPTGISGYTF
cdr3_nt: TGCGCCAGCAGCCCGACAGGGATATCTGGCTACACCTTC

j_call: TRBJ2-5
d_call: TRBD1
clone_size: -
v_call: TRBV20-1
cdr3_aa: CSASRGGRRTETQYF
cdr3_nt: TGCAGTGCTAGTAGAGGGGGCCGTCGGACAGAGACCCAGTACTTC

j_call: TRBJ2-3
d_call: TRBD2
clone_size: few
v_call: TRBV7-6
cdr3_aa: CASSMTSGLTDTQYF
cdr3_nt: TGTGCCAGCAGCATGACTAGCGGTCTCACAGATACGCAGTATTTT

j_call: TRBJ2-2
d_call: -
clone_size: few
v_call: TRBV12-3/TRBV12-4
cdr3_aa: CASKGQNTGELFF
cdr3_nt: TGTGCCAGCAAGGGACAGAACACCGGGGAGCTGTTTTTT

j_call: TRBJ2-2
d_call: -
clone_size: few
v_call: TRBV7-8
cdr3_aa: CASKKGDANTGELFF
cdr3_nt: TGTGCCAGCAAAAAGGGGGACGCGAACACCGGGGAGCTGTTTTTT

j_call: TRBJ1-1
d_call: -
clone_size: -
v_call: TRBV7-2
cdr3_aa: CASSLWVNTEAFF
cdr3_nt: TGTGCCAGCAGCTTATGGGTGAACACTGAAGCTTTCTTT

j_call: TRBJ1-4
d_call: TRBD1
clone_size: many
v_call: TRBV7-2
cdr3_aa: CASSSYRGLRDEKLFF
cdr3_nt: TGTGCCAGCAGCTCGTACAGGGGATTGCGTGATGAAAAACTGTTTTTT

j_call: TRBJ1-2
d_call: -
clone_size: -
v_call: TRBV20-1
cdr3_aa: CSAWSFGYTF
cdr3_nt: TGCAGTGCGTGGAGTTTTGGCTACACCTTC

j_call: TRBJ1-4
d_call: -
clone_size: few
v_call: TRBV4-1
cdr3_aa: CASTTRGATNEKLFF
cdr3_nt: TGCGCCAGCACCACCCGGGGAGCAACTAATGAAAAACTGTTTTTT

j_call: TRBJ1-2
d_call: -
clone_size: many
v_call: TRBV27
cdr3_aa: CASTREGHGYTF
cdr3_nt: TGTGCCAGCACAAGGGAGGGTCATGGCTACACCTTC

j_call: TRBJ2-7
d_call: -
clone_size: few
v_call: TRBV9
cdr3_aa: CASSVGGVLTYEQYF
cdr3_nt: TGTGCCAGCAGCGTAGGGGGGGTCCTGACCTACGAGCAGTACTTC

j_call: TRBJ2-6
d_call: -
clone_size: many
v_call: TRBV18
cdr3_aa: CASSPIEVTGANVLTF
cdr3_nt: TGTGCCAGCTCACCGATAGAGGTTACTGGGGCCAACGTCCTGACTTTC

j_call: TRBJ1-3
d_call: -
clone_size: -
v_call: TRBV3-1
cdr3_aa: CASSHMVGNTIYF
cdr3_nt: TGTGCCAGCAGCCATATGGTCGGAAACACCATATATTTT

j_call: TRBJ1-2
d_call: TRBD1
clone_size: few
v_call: TRBV4-1
cdr3_aa: CASSQGQGAGYGYTF
cdr3_nt: TGCGCCAGCAGCCAAGGACAGGGGGCTGGGTATGGCTACACCTTC

j_call: TRBJ2-7
d_call: -
clone_size: few
v_call: TRBV11-2
cdr3_aa: CASSQGTRFYEQYF
cdr3_nt: TGTGCCAGCAGCCAAGGAACACGGTTCTACGAGCAGTACTTC

j_call: TRBJ2-3
d_call: -
clone_size: few
v_call: TRBV7-9
cdr3_aa: CASSFGSLAGDTQYF
cdr3_nt: TGTGCCAGCAGCTTTGGAAGTCTAGCTGGAGATACGCAGTATTTT

j_call: TRBJ2-1
d_call: TRBD2
clone_size: few
v_call: TRBV4-3
cdr3_aa: CASSQDGGSYNEQFF
cdr3_nt: TGCGCCAGCAGCCAAGACGGGGGGTCCTACAATGAGCAGTTCTTC

j_call: TRBJ2-1
d_call: -
clone_size: -
v_call: TRBV10-3
cdr3_aa: CAGGGRSYNEQFF
cdr3_nt: TGTGCCGGCGGGGGCCGCTCCTACAATGAGCAGTTCTTC

j_call: TRBJ1-6
d_call: TRBD1
clone_size: -
v_call: TRBV6-5
cdr3_aa: CASSLKPRTGHYNSPLHF
cdr3_nt: TGTGCCAGCAGTCTTAAACCGCGGACAGGCCACTATAATTCACCCCTCCACTTT

j_call: TRBJ2-7
d_call: TRBD1
clone_size: few
v_call: TRBV18
cdr3_aa: CASSPPGGRGREQYF
cdr3_nt: TGTGCCAGCTCACCCCCCGGGGGCAGGGGGCGCGAGCAGTACTTC

j_call: TRBJ1-2
d_call: -
clone_size: -
v_call: TRBV9
cdr3_aa: CASSARDGYTF
cdr3_nt: TGTGCCAGCAGCGCCAGGGATGGCTACACCTTC

j_call: TRBJ2-5
d_call: TRBD2
clone_size: -
v_call: TRBV5-6
cdr3_aa: CASSLWGGRETQYF
cdr3_nt: TGTGCCAGCAGCTTGTGGGGAGGGAGAGAGACCCAGTACTTC

j_call: TRBJ2-1
d_call: TRBD2
clone_size: few
v_call: TRBV29-1
cdr3_aa: CSAVEPSGGKNNEQFF
cdr3_nt: TGCAGCGCCGTTGAGCCTAGCGGGGGGAAGAACAATGAGCAGTTCTTC

j_call: TRBJ2-2
d_call: -
clone_size: -
v_call: TRBV14
cdr3_aa: CASSQKGNPGELFF
cdr3_nt: TGTGCCAGCAGCCAGAAGGGAAATCCCGGGGAGCTGTTTTTT

j_call: TRBJ1-5
d_call: -
clone_size: many
v_call: TRBV28
cdr3_aa: CASSYYRQPQHF
cdr3_nt: TGTGCCAGCAGTTATTACCGGCAGCCCCAGCATTTT

j_call: TRBJ2-1
d_call: TRBD2
clone_size: -
v_call: TRBV7-9
cdr3_aa: CASSFRLTSGYNEQFF
cdr3_nt: TGTGCCAGCAGCTTTCGATTAACTAGCGGGTACAATGAGCAGTTCTTC

j_call: TRBJ2-1
d_call: TRBD2
clone_size: -
v_call: TRBV12-3/TRBV12-4
cdr3_aa: CASWKQAGSGGAHEQFF
cdr3_nt: TGTGCCAGCTGGAAGCAGGCCGGTAGCGGGGGGGCCCATGAGCAGTTCTTC

j_call: TRBJ2-7
d_call: -
clone_size: -
v_call: TRBV5-7
cdr3_aa: CASSLSREQYF
cdr3_nt: TGTGCCAGCAGCTTAAGTCGCGAGCAGTACTTC

j_call: TRBJ2-5
d_call: -
clone_size: -
v_call: TRBV7-2
cdr3_aa: CASSLVRDLGTQYF
cdr3_nt: TGTGCCAGCAGCTTAGTTCGGGACCTCGGGACCCAGTACTTC

j_call: TRBJ1-2
d_call: -
clone_size: few
v_call: TRBV11-2
cdr3_aa: CASSSRVWDYGYTF
cdr3_nt: TGTGCCAGCAGCAGCAGAGTTTGGGACTATGGCTACACCTTC

j_call: TRBJ2-5
d_call: TRBD2
clone_size: -
v_call: TRBV18
cdr3_aa: CASSQGLASETQYF
cdr3_nt: TGTGCCAGCTCACAGGGACTAGCCTCGGAGACCCAGTACTTC

j_call: TRBJ1-3
d_call: -
clone_size: many
v_call: TRBV7-8
cdr3_aa: CASSLAQGGGGGNTIYF
cdr3_nt: TGTGCCAGCAGCTTAGCGCAGGGCGGGGGTGGTGGAAACACCATATATTTT

j_call: TRBJ2-5
d_call: TRBD1
clone_size: few
v_call: TRBV7-6
cdr3_aa: CASSPMTGGQETQYF
cdr3_nt: TGTGCCAGCAGCCCAATGACAGGGGGACAAGAGACCCAGTACTTC

j_call: TRBJ1-1
d_call: -
clone_size: -
v_call: TRBV20-1
cdr3_aa: CSARGLAENTEAFF
cdr3_nt: TGCAGTGCTAGAGGTTTGGCGGAGAACACTGAAGCTTTCTTT

j_call: TRBJ1-5
d_call: -
clone_size: many
v_call: TRBV5-6
cdr3_aa: CASSLWSNQPQHF
cdr3_nt: TGTGCCAGCAGCTTGTGGAGCAATCAGCCCCAGCATTTT